The present TCR beta chain was sequenced within a study of OX40 agonist ivuxolimab in advanced cancers. Study as a whole: The treatment was a fully human IgG2 OX40 agonist, ivuxolimab. People in dose escalation had one of these cancers: hepatocellular carcinoma, melanoma, renal cell or head and neck cancer. Study results and caveats: Low normalized clonal expansion also occurred in some nonresponding patients. Dose levels from 0.1 to 3.0 mg/kg saw CD4+ and CD8+ blood T cells expand clonally by week 6.

From germline, CDR1 is SGHDN and CDR2 FVKESK. The CDR3 sequence is 16 residues long. Trimming left V 5 bases short and J 4 bases short, with 20 bases between. TCRdb's table, derived via immunoSEQ multiplex PCR, lists solely in-frame clones and lacks some. This table holds around 80,000 clones, approximately 80% found once. As for this clone: No antigen is known for it.

This clonotype was sampled from an adult with an advanced solid tumor such as melanoma, head and neck, liver or kidney cancer. The source material was CD4+ or CD8+ T cells sorted from blood, sampled in a trial of the OX40 agonist ivuxolimab. The chain carries TRBV14 and TRBJ1-2, with no clear D. CDR3 bases: TGTGCCAGCAGCAGACTTTGGTCTGGAAAGACCTATGGCTACACCTTC. Translated: CASSRLWSGKTYGYTF.